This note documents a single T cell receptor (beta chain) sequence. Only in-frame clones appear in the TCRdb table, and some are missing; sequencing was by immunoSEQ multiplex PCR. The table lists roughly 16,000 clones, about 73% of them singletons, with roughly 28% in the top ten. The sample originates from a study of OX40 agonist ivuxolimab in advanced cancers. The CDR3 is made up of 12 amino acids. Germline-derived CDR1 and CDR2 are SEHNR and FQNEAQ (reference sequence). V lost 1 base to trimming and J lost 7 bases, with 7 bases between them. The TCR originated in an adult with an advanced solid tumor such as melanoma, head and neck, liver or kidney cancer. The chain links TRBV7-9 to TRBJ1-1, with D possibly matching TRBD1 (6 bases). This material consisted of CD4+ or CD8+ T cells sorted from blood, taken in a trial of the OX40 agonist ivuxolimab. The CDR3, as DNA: TGTGCCAGCAGCTTAGGGACAGTTGAAGCTTTCTTT. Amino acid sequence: CASSLGTVEAFF.